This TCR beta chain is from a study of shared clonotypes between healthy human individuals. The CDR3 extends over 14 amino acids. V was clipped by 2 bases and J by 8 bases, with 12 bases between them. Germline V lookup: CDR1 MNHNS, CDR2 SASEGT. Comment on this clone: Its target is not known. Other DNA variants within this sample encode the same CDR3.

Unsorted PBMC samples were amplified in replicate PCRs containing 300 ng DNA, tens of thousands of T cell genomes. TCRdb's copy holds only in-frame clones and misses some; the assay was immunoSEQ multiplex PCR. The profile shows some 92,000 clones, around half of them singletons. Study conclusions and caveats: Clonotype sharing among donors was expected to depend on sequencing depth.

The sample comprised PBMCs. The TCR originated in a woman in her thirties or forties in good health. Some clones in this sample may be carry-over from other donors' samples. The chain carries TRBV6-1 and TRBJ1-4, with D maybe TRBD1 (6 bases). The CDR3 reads CASSERSGDEKLFF. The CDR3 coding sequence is TGTGCCAGCAGTGAAAGGTCAGGGGACGAAAAACTGTTTTTT.